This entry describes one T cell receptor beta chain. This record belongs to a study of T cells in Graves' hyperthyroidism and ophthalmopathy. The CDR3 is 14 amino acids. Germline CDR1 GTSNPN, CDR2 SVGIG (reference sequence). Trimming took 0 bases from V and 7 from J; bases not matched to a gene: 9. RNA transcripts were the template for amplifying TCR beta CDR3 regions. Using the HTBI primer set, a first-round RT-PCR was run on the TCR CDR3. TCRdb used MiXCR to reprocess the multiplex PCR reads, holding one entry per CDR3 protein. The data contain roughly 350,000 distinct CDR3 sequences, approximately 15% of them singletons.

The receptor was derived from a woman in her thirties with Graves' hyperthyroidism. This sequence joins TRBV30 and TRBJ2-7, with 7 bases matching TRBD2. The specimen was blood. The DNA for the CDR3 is TGTGCCTGGAGTGTACCTGGGAGGGGAGGTGAGCAGTACTTC. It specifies CAWSVPGRGGEQYF.